This record looks at one T cell receptor (beta chain) sequence and its context. This clonotype was counted ten times or more. Its antigen is currently not known. No base-level quality is on record; no much larger clone is a single base apart. The method was multiplex PCR. The sample was run on an Illumina HiSeq 4000. To build TCR beta libraries, CDR3 regions were amplified by Arm-PCR using iRepertoire HTBI primers. PCR products were gel purified before sequencing. The paper's data handling went like this. Across samples, fewer than 70 TRBV and 15 or so TRBJ segments were identified and used for gene usage analysis of CDR3 amino acid clonotypes. COPE and FqMerger were used to merge filtered high-quality paired reads into contigs. BLAST was used to align contigs to IMGT TRBV, TRBD and TRBJ reference genes, and CDR3 was defined according to IMGT. Clonotypes above 0.1% frequency were classified as highly expanded clones. Repertoire diversity was measured by Shannon entropy, and V-J evenness by the Gini coefficient. A clonotype was considered public if more than one individual shared it. TCRdb ran its own pipeline on the public reads, namely fastp trimming at Q25 and MiXCR clone calling, and kept in-frame beta chains. Here each entry gathers all rows of one CDR3 protein and keeps the most common genes and DNA. The V and J calls come from TCRdb's annotation, not from the publication. A total of roughly 420,000 distinct CDR3 sequences appear in this sample, around 15% of them only once. The leading ten clones occupy 20% to 25% of the sample.

V is cut by 1 base and J by 2 bases, and the space between the germline ends is 9 bases. Inclusive of the bounding cysteine and phenylalanine, the CDR3 is 15 residues long. Just CDR3 DNA is preserved here, 45 bases in frame from base 1. Based on the germline V gene, the CDR1 and CDR2 sequences are SGHTA and FQGNSA. The entry originates in a study of regulatory T cells in long-lasting Graves disease (dated by TCRdb to the early 2020s). About the study as a whole: In the newly diagnosed Graves' disease group, patients had been taking antithyroid drugs for less than 3 months. The study was conducted in China and was registered as a clinical trial. This study used TCR sequencing and RNA sequencing of peripheral blood to compare persistent Graves' disease patients against newly diagnosed Graves' disease patients. A total of around 35 samples underwent TCR sequencing, from roughly 13 patients with persistent Graves' disease and roughly 20 patients with newly diagnosed Graves' disease.

The sample's time point label, decoded: newly diagnosed GD, antithyroid drugs for less than 3 months. RNA was extracted from PBMCs in TRIzol for both TCR sequencing and RNA sequencing. The diagnosis of Graves' disease was made according to American Thyroid Association guidelines. Patients were recruited from an endocrinology department in Xi'an, China. Each patient gave about 10 milliliters of peripheral blood, collected in an EDTA anticoagulant tube. PBMCs were isolated by Ficoll Paque Plus density gradient separation without further T cell sorting. An Agilent 2100 Bioanalyzer and agarose gel were used to check RNA quality, while a NanoDrop 2000 measured RNA concentration. Study-level results and caveats: The authors noted that the small sample size was a limitation that may lower accuracy. Preferential use of TRBV28, TRBJ1-2 and TRBJ2-5 was observed in persistent disease, whereas TRBV20-1 and TRBJ2-1 were favored in newly diagnosed disease. Patients with persistent disease shared more public clonotypes (about 2,900) than newly diagnosed patients did (roughly 970). Compared with newly diagnosed patients, patients with persistent Graves' disease had lower TCR Shannon entropy and fewer highly expanded clones, which suggests clonal expansion. Only the TCR beta chain was sequenced and analyzed. Because the primary lesion, thyroid tissue, could not be accessed, the study looked at peripheral blood alone.

Material: peripheral blood mononuclear cells (PBMCs), obtained at new diagnosis, from a patient treated with antithyroid drugs. This TCR was recovered from a female donor with Graves disease. The chain uses TRBV7-2 and TRBJ1-3, with the identity of the D gene unclear. Read as DNA, the sequence is TGTGCCAGCAGCTTAGATCGCCGGGCTGGAAACACCATATATTTT. This translates into CASSLDRRAGNTIYF.